This T cell receptor beta chain was documented in a study of OX40 agonist ivuxolimab in advanced cancers. For the wider study: The costimulatory receptor OX40 (CD134) was targeted by ivuxolimab, a fully human IgG2 agonistic monoclonal antibody. The paper covers the monotherapy dose-escalation part of the phase I ivuxolimab trial, which included N of about 50 patients. In the dose-escalation cohort, around four fifths of patients were male, and the mean age was approximately 55 years, with a range of roughly 23 to 85. Intravenous ivuxolimab was administered to patients every 2 weeks at six dose levels: 0.01, 0.1, 0.3, 1.5, 3 and 10 mg/kg. Patients were allowed to have had prior anti-PD-1, anti-PD-L1 or anti-CTLA-4 therapy, and 40% to 45% of the dose-escalation patients had previously received checkpoint inhibitors. Peripheral TCRbeta sequencing aimed to test whether ivuxolimab altered TCR sequence diversity and caused clonal T-cell expansion. Partial responses were achieved by three dose-escalation patients, of whom one had hepatocellular carcinoma and two had cutaneous melanoma. Of the roughly 54 patients in dose escalation, around 20 had hepatocellular carcinoma, approximately 15 had melanoma, 9 had renal cell carcinoma and 9 had head and neck cancer. The study at large found these results: Partial responders in the 0.1-3.0 mg/kg groups had among the lowest normalized peripheral clonal expansion, especially among CD8+ T cells. Low levels of normalized T-cell clonal expansion were also seen in some patients who did not respond. After ivuxolimab, expanded clones were on average more numerous among CD8+ T cells than among CD4+ T cells. Clonal expansion of both CD4+ and CD8+ blood T cells was observed from baseline to week 6 at doses 0.1 to 3.0 mg/kg. The antigen specificity of the clonally expanded peripheral T cells was not determined.

From the germline V gene, CDR1 is KGHSH and CDR2 is LQKENI. The CDR3 holds 13 amino acids from the cysteine to the phenylalanine. Of the read, only the CDR3 DNA is kept; its 39 bases are in frame from base 1. A remark on this clone: It lacks a known antigen. Per-base quality was not reported, and no clone a single base away is much larger than it.

Patients with a history of autoimmune disease or receiving systemic immunosuppression were excluded from the trial. In every dose cohort, peripheral blood was drawn for TCR sequencing at baseline, cycle 4 day 1, and cycle 7 day 1. Samples were obtained from an open-label, multicenter, first-in-human phase I dose-escalation trial of ivuxolimab. The trial enrolled adults with locally advanced or metastatic head and neck squamous cell, hepatocellular, melanoma or renal cell carcinoma. Before TCR sequencing, CD4+ T cells and CD8+ T cells from peripheral blood were sorted into separate populations. For sequencing of the TCRbeta CDR3 region, genomic DNA was extracted from the sorted cells. TCRbeta CDR3 regions were sequenced using the immunoSEQ Assay. Not all clones reach the TCRdb copy of this immuneACCESS table, which keeps in-frame sequences only. Checked studies attribute under half of the gap to unresolved V genes and leave the rest unexplained. The sample table holds 55,000 to 90,000 clones, of which 70% to 90% were seen once. Of the sample, about 1.1% is held by the ten largest clones.

The starting material was CD4+ or CD8+ T cells sorted from blood, obtained in a trial of the OX40 agonist ivuxolimab. The rearranged chain carries TRBV18 and TRBJ2-5, with the D gene not confidently named. Gene TRBJ2-7 matches the end of the DNA better, so the J call may be wrong. This TCR derives from an adult with an advanced solid tumor such as melanoma, head and neck, liver or kidney cancer. The nucleotides read TGTGCCAGCTCACCATCGGGCTCCTACGAGCAGTACTTC. The translation is CASSPSGSYEQYF.